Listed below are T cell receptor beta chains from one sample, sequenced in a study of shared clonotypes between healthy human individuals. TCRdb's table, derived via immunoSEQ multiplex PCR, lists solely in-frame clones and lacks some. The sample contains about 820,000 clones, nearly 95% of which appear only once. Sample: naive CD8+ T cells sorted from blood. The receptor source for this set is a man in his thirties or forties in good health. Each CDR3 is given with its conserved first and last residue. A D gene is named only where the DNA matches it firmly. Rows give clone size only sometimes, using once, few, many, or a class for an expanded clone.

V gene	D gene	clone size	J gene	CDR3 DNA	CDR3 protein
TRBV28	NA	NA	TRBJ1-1	TGTGCCAGCAGTTTCCTCACAGGGTCTCCTAACACTGAAGCTTTCTTT	CASSFLTGSPNTEAFF
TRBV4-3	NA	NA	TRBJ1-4	TGCGCCAGCAGCCAGACAACGAACAGGGAGGGAGGGGAAAAACTGTTTTTT	CASSQTTNREGGEKLFF
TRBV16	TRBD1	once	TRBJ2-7	TGTGCCAGCAGCCAATCCGGACAGGAGTCCTACGAGCAGTACTTC	CASSQSGQESYEQYF
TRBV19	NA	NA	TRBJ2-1	TGTGCCAGTAGTCTCGGGACACCATACAATGAGCAGTTCTTC	CASSLGTPYNEQFF
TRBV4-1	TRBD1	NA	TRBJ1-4	TGCGCCAGCAGCCTACAGGTCCCGGGACAGGGGCTAACTAATGAAAAACTGTTTTTT	CASSLQVPGQGLTNEKLFF
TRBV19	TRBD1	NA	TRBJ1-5	TGTGCCAGTAGTGACATACAGGGGGAGAAACAGCCCCAGCATTTT	CASSDIQGEKQPQHF
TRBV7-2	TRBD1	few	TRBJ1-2	TGTGCCAGCAGCTTTGAGGGGGCTTGGGACTATGGCTACACCTTC	CASSFEGAWDYGYTF
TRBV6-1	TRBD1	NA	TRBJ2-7	TGTGCCAGCAGTTCCTGGACAGGCACATCCTACGAGCAGTACTTC	CASSSWTGTSYEQYF
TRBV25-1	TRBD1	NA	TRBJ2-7	TGTGCCACCTCCCCCGGGACAGGGGACGAGCAGTACTTC	CATSPGTGDEQYF
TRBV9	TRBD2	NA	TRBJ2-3	TGTGCCAGCAGCGTAGCTGTGACTAGCAGCACAGATACGCAGTATTTT	CASSVAVTSSTDTQYF
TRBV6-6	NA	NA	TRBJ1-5	TGTGCCAGCAGTTATCTTACGACGCTTCAGCCCCAGCATTTT	CASSYLTTLQPQHF
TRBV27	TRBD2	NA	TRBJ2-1	TGTGCCAGCAGTTCAATGCACTCGGGACTAGGCTACAATGAGCAGTTCTTC	CASSSMHSGLGYNEQFF
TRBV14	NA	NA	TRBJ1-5	TGTGCCAGCAGCACAGCTAGCAATCAGCCCCAGCATTTT	CASSTASNQPQHF
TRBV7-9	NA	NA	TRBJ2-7	TGTGCCAGTGGACGGGACTCCCACGAGCAGTACTTC	CASGRDSHEQYF
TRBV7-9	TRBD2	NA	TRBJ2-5	TGTGCCAGCAGCTCTCTTCGACTAGCGGATAAAGAGACCCAGTACTTC	CASSSLRLADKETQYF
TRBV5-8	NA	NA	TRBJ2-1	TGTGCCAGCAGCTCCCCGACCCTTTTAGAGCAGTTCTTC	CASSSPTLLEQFF
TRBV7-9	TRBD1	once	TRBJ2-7	TGTGCCAGCAGCCCCCGGGACAGATCCTACGAGCAGTACTTC	CASSPRDRSYEQYF
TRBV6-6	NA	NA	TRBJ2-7	TGTGCCAGCAGCCCCTCCGGGACGTTTTACGAGCAGTACTTC	CASSPSGTFYEQYF
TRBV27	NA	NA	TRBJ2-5	TGTGCCAGCAGTTTATCCCTAAGGGGAGAGACCCAGTACTTC	CASSLSLRGETQYF
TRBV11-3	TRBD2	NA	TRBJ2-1	TGTGCCAGCAGCCCCCGGACTAGCGGGAATTACAATGAGCAGTTCTTC	CASSPRTSGNYNEQFF
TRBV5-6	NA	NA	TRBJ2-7	TGTGCCAGCACCCCCGCCAGGTTCTCCTACGAGCAGTACTTC	CASTPARFSYEQYF
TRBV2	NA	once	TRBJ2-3	TGTGCCAGCAGTTTTCGGGAGTTCACAGATACGCAGTATTTT	CASSFREFTDTQYF
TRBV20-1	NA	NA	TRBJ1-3	TGCAGTGCTAGTGGGAAAAACACCATATATTTT	CSASGKNTIYF
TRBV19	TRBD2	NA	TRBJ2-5	TGTGCCAGTAGGGCTAGCGGGCAGACACCCCAAGAGACCCAGTACTTC	CASRASGQTPQETQYF